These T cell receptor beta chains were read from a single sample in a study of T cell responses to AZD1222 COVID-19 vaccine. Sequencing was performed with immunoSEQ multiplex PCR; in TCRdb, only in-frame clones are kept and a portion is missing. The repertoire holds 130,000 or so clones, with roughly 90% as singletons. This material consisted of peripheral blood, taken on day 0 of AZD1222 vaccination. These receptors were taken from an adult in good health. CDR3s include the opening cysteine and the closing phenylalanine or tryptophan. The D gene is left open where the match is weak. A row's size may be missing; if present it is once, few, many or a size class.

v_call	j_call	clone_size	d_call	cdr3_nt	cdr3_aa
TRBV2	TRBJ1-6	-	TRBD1	TGTGCCAGGCGACAGGGTGGTTCCTATAATTCACCCCTCCACTTT	CARRQGGSYNSPLHF
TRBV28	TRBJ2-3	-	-	TGTGCCAGCACCCCCCTAGTGTCGGGAGGCACAGATACGCAGTATTTT	CASTPLVSGGTDTQYF
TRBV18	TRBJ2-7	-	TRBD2	TGTGCCAGCACAGGACTAGCGAGTGAGCAGTACTTC	CASTGLASEQYF
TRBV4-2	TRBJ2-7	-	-	TGTGCCAGCAGCCAAGGCCACACTCTCACTAACTACGAGCAGTACTTC	CASSQGHTLTNYEQYF
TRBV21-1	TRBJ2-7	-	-	TGTGCCAGCCGCAGGGGCAGGGGCCGGGGAGAGCAGTACTTC	CASRRGRGRGEQYF
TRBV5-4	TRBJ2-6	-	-	TGTGCCAGCAGCTCCGTGGGGCGGAGCCATACCTCTGGGGCCAACGTCCTGACTTTC	CASSSVGRSHTSGANVLTF
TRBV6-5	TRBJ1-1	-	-	TGTGCCAGCAGTATGTCGGGGCTGGTAACTGAAGCTTTCTTT	CASSMSGLVTEAFF
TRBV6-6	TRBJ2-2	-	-	TGTGCCAGCAGTTACTCGCTAGGGACGAACACCGGGGAGCTGTTTTTT	CASSYSLGTNTGELFF
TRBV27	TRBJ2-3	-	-	TGTGCCAGCAGTTTAATCGGCGGGACAGATACGCAGTATTTT	CASSLIGGTDTQYF
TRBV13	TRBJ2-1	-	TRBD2	TGTGCCAGCAGCTCGGCGGGGGTCTACTACCACAATGAGCAGTTCTTC	CASSSAGVYYHNEQFF
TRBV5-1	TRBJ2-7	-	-	TGCGCCAGCAGCTTGGCATGGGTCGGGGGCCGCTACGAGCAGTACTTC	CASSLAWVGGRYEQYF
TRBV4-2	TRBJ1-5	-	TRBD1	TGTGCCAGCAGCCAAGTGGGACAGGTGGGCAATCAGCCCCAGCATTTT	CASSQVGQVGNQPQHF
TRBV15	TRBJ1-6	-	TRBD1	TGTGCCACCAGCAGAGCCAACAGGGGACCGAATTCACCCCTCCACTTT	CATSRANRGPNSPLHF
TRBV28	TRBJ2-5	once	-	TGTGCCAGCAGTCTCCCAGACAGAAGGGAGACCCAGTACTTC	CASSLPDRRETQYF
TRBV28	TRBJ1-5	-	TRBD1	TGTGCCAGCAGTTTTCCCGGCGCCGGTGGACAGGGGAGGGGGCCCCAGCATTTT	CASSFPGAGGQGRGPQHF
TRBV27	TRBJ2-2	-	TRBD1	TGTGCCAGCAGTCCGACCCCGGGACAGGGGGCGGCCGGGGAGCTGTTTTTT	CASSPTPGQGAAGELFF
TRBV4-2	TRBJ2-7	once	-	TGTGCCAGCAGCCAGGTAGACGGATCCTACGAGCAGTACTTC	CASSQVDGSYEQYF
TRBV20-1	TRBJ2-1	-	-	TGCAGTGCCCCATTGGGCACTGAGCAGTTCTTC	CSAPLGTEQFF
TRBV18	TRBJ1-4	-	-	TGTGCCAGCTCACCTCCCCCAACTAATGAAAAACTGTTTTTT	CASSPPPTNEKLFF
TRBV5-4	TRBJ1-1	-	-	TGTGCCAGCAGCTTCCGATCAGGGGTCACTGAAGCTTTCTTT	CASSFRSGVTEAFF
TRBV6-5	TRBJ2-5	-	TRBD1	TGTGCCAGCAGTAGGCAGGGGGCGTGGGAGACCCAGTACTTC	CASSRQGAWETQYF
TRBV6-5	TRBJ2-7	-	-	TGTGCCAGCAGTTACGGCCAGGTGAGCTCCTACGAGCAGTACTTC	CASSYGQVSSYEQYF
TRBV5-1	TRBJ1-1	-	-	TGCGCCAGCAGCTTAGTTTCGGACACTGAAGCTTTCTTT	CASSLVSDTEAFF
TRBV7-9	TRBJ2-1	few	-	TGTGCCAGCAGCTCCAGGACGGCTAGCTCCTACAATGAGCAGTTCTTC	CASSSRTASSYNEQFF
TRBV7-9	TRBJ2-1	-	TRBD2	TGTGCCAGCAGCTTAGCGATACAACAAGCGGGAGTCTACAATGAGCAGTTCTTC	CASSLAIQQAGVYNEQFF
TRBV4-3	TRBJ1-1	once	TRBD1	TGCGCCAGCAGCCACCGGACAGGGGGCCCTGAAGCTTTCTTT	CASSHRTGGPEAFF
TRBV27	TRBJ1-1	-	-	TGTGCCAGCAGTTCCCTGAGCGGGCGAATGGGCAACACTGAAGCTTTCTTT	CASSSLSGRMGNTEAFF
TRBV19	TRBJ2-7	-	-	TGTGCCAGTAGTTCGCTCAACAGGGTAGCCCACTACGAGCAGTACTTC	CASSSLNRVAHYEQYF
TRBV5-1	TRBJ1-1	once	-	TGCGCCAGCAGCTGGCGGCAGGCGGGGCAGGCTGAAGCTTTCTTT	CASSWRQAGQAEAFF
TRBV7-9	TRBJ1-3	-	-	TGTGCCAGCAGCCGGGTAAAGGGGGCTGGAAACACCATATATTTT	CASSRVKGAGNTIYF
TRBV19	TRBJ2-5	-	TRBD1	TGTGCCAGTAGCCAGCCGGGACAGGGAGTGTCACCCCAGTACTTC	CASSQPGQGVSPQYF
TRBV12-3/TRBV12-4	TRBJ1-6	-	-	TGTGCCAGCAGTTTGCACAGCCAACCCCTCCACTTT	CASSLHSQPLHF
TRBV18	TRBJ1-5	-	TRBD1	TGTGCCAGCTCACCTTTGGGACAGGGGGCGGGTCAGCCCCAGCATTTT	CASSPLGQGAGQPQHF